A selection of T cell receptor beta chains follows, all from one sample in a study of identical twins. MiXCR, run by TCRdb on the 5' RACE reads, gives a single entry per CDR3 protein. This sample carries approximately 890,000 distinct CDR3 sequences, 10% to 15% of them seen once, and the ten largest clones take around 1.5%. The sample was also reused in another study, on yellow fever vaccine responses in identical twins.

Sequencing input: PBMCs. The source is a woman younger than 35 in good health. CDR3s include the opening cysteine and the closing phenylalanine or tryptophan. A D gene is named only where the DNA matches it firmly. A row's size may be missing; if present it is once, few, many or a size class.

J gene: TRBJ2-7; V gene: TRBV5-1; clone size: NA; D gene: TRBD2; CDR3 DNA: TGCGCCAGCAGCTTGGGACTAGCGGCGTCCTACGAGCAGTACTTC; CDR3 protein: CASSLGLAASYEQYF
J gene: TRBJ2-1; V gene: TRBV11-1; clone size: NA; D gene: TRBD2; CDR3 DNA: TGTGCCAGCAGCTTAGTAGTACTAGCGGGAGAAGGTTTTGGCAATGAGCAGTTCTTC; CDR3 protein: CASSLVVLAGEGFGNEQFF
J gene: TRBJ2-7; V gene: TRBV3-1; clone size: many; D gene: NA; CDR3 DNA: TGTGCCACGACCGACAGCTCCTACGAGCAGTACTTC; CDR3 protein: CATTDSSYEQYF
J gene: TRBJ2-7; V gene: TRBV4-1; clone size: NA; D gene: NA; CDR3 DNA: TGCGCCAGCAGCCAAGGCCTCCGGGGGGCCTTCTACGAGCAGTACTTC; CDR3 protein: CASSQGLRGAFYEQYF
J gene: TRBJ1-1; V gene: TRBV12-3/TRBV12-4; clone size: many; D gene: TRBD1; CDR3 DNA: TGTGCCAGCAGTCTACAGGGGGCAGCTCCCGGAGCTTTCTTT; CDR3 protein: CASSLQGAAPGAFF
J gene: TRBJ2-3; V gene: TRBV5-6; clone size: few; D gene: NA; CDR3 DNA: TGTGCCAGCAGCTTACTAGTTGGAGGCACAGATACGCAGTATTTT; CDR3 protein: CASSLLVGGTDTQYF
J gene: TRBJ2-7; V gene: TRBV14; clone size: few; D gene: TRBD2; CDR3 DNA: TGTGCCAGCAGCCAAGTTAAAAAGGCTAGCGGGCCCGAGCAGTACTTC; CDR3 protein: CASSQVKKASGPEQYF
J gene: TRBJ2-7; V gene: TRBV6-1; clone size: NA; D gene: TRBD1; CDR3 DNA: TGTGCCAGCAGGAGACAGGGGGCGCACGAGCAGTACTTC; CDR3 protein: CASRRQGAHEQYF
J gene: TRBJ2-7; V gene: TRBV6-1; clone size: few; D gene: TRBD2; CDR3 DNA: TGTGCCAGCAGCCCCAAAGGACTAGCGGCACTATACGAGCAGTACTTC; CDR3 protein: CASSPKGLAALYEQYF
J gene: TRBJ1-2; V gene: TRBV29-1; clone size: NA; D gene: NA; CDR3 DNA: TGCAGCGTTGAAGGCCGGCAGGCTGGCTACACCTTC; CDR3 protein: CSVEGRQAGYTF
J gene: TRBJ1-2; V gene: TRBV3-1; clone size: NA; D gene: TRBD1; CDR3 DNA: TGTGCCAGCAGCCAAGACCCGGGACAGGGTGACGGCTACACCTTC; CDR3 protein: CASSQDPGQGDGYTF
J gene: TRBJ2-2; V gene: TRBV4-2; clone size: NA; D gene: TRBD2; CDR3 DNA: TGTGCCAGCAGCCAGACGGGACTAGCGGTCTTGAACACCGGGGAGCTGTTTTTT; CDR3 protein: CASSQTGLAVLNTGELFF
J gene: TRBJ1-5; V gene: TRBV28; clone size: many; D gene: NA; CDR3 DNA: TGTGCCAGCAGTTTATCGACTGTCTATAGCAATCAGCCCCAGCATTTT; CDR3 protein: CASSLSTVYSNQPQHF
J gene: TRBJ1-6; V gene: TRBV12-3/TRBV12-4; clone size: NA; D gene: TRBD1; CDR3 DNA: TGTGCCAGCAGTTTTGGAAGGGACAGAAAGGGTTTTTCACCCCTCCACTTT; CDR3 protein: CASSFGRDRKGFSPLHF
J gene: TRBJ1-2; V gene: TRBV20-1; clone size: NA; D gene: NA; CDR3 DNA: TGCAGTGCTAGAAATGAGGTCTATGGCTACACCTTC; CDR3 protein: CSARNEVYGYTF
J gene: TRBJ1-1; V gene: TRBV11-2; clone size: few; D gene: TRBD1; CDR3 DNA: TGTGCCAGCAGCAGGGGACAGGGAAAGAACACTGAAGCTTTCTTT; CDR3 protein: CASSRGQGKNTEAFF
J gene: TRBJ2-5; V gene: TRBV24-1; clone size: NA; D gene: NA; CDR3 DNA: TGTGCCACCAGTGATTTCGGCAGGGGGGCAGAGACCCAGTACTTC; CDR3 protein: CATSDFGRGAETQYF
J gene: TRBJ1-2; V gene: TRBV20-1; clone size: many; D gene: NA; CDR3 DNA: TGCAGTGCCCGGGACGGATTCTATGGCTACACCTTC; CDR3 protein: CSARDGFYGYTF
J gene: TRBJ1-3; V gene: TRBV13; clone size: few; D gene: NA; CDR3 DNA: TGTGCCAGCAGCGACCTCGGTGGGGGGCTTGGAAACACCATATATTTT; CDR3 protein: CASSDLGGGLGNTIYF
J gene: TRBJ1-1; V gene: TRBV12-3/TRBV12-4; clone size: many; D gene: NA; CDR3 DNA: TGTGCCAGCAGTCCTAGTGCCGGGATGAACACTGAAGCTTTCTTT; CDR3 protein: CASSPSAGMNTEAFF
J gene: TRBJ1-1; V gene: TRBV4-1; clone size: NA; D gene: TRBD1; CDR3 DNA: TGCGCCAGCAGCCAAGAAGGTGGCAGGGGGTCGTCTGAAGCTTTCTTT; CDR3 protein: CASSQEGGRGSSEAFF
J gene: TRBJ1-1; V gene: TRBV25-1; clone size: NA; D gene: NA; CDR3 DNA: TGTGCCAGCACCCCCTTTGGCAGGGCCACTGAAGCTTTCTTT; CDR3 protein: CASTPFGRATEAFF
J gene: TRBJ2-1; V gene: TRBV7-9; clone size: NA; D gene: TRBD2; CDR3 DNA: TGTGCCAGCAGCTTACCTACTAGCGGAGGAGACAATGAGCAGTTCTTC; CDR3 protein: CASSLPTSGGDNEQFF
J gene: TRBJ2-7; V gene: TRBV29-1; clone size: NA; D gene: NA; CDR3 DNA: TGCAGCGTTGAAGACGGGGGCAGGTACGAGCAGTACTTC; CDR3 protein: CSVEDGGRYEQYF
J gene: TRBJ2-3; V gene: TRBV2; clone size: NA; D gene: TRBD2; CDR3 DNA: TGTGCCAGCCGTAAATCTACTAGCGGGGGAACAGATACGCAGTATTTT; CDR3 protein: CASRKSTSGGTDTQYF
J gene: TRBJ2-2; V gene: TRBV14; clone size: NA; D gene: TRBD1; CDR3 DNA: TGTGCCAGCAGCTATACAGGGGACGGGGAGCTGTTTTTT; CDR3 protein: CASSYTGDGELFF
J gene: TRBJ2-3; V gene: TRBV5-1; clone size: few; D gene: NA; CDR3 DNA: TGCGCCAGCAGCGAGAGGGGACACCTGAGCACAGATACGCAGTATTTT; CDR3 protein: CASSERGHLSTDTQYF
J gene: TRBJ1-2; V gene: TRBV12-5; clone size: few; D gene: NA; CDR3 DNA: TGTGCTAGTGGTTCTTCCGGGGCCTATGGCTACACCTTC; CDR3 protein: CASGSSGAYGYTF
J gene: TRBJ1-1; V gene: TRBV13; clone size: few; D gene: NA; CDR3 DNA: TGTGCCAGCAGCCCCCAACGAGGAGGGGGGTACACTGAAGCTTTCTTT; CDR3 protein: CASSPQRGGGYTEAFF
J gene: TRBJ1-6; V gene: TRBV6-1; clone size: many; D gene: NA; CDR3 DNA: TGTGCCAGCAGAACGGGGCTCAGGGGAGATAATTCACCCCTCCACTTT; CDR3 protein: CASRTGLRGDNSPLHF
J gene: TRBJ2-7; V gene: TRBV28; clone size: few; D gene: NA; CDR3 DNA: TGTGCCAGCAGCCAGGACAGCCAATACGAGCAGTACTTC; CDR3 protein: CASSQDSQYEQYF
J gene: TRBJ1-6; V gene: TRBV7-9; clone size: NA; D gene: NA; CDR3 DNA: TGTGCCAGCAGCTCTCGTCCGCGGGGGCCTGTACCCCTCCACTTT; CDR3 protein: CASSSRPRGPVPLHF
J gene: TRBJ2-5; V gene: TRBV28; clone size: NA; D gene: TRBD1; CDR3 DNA: TGTGCCAGCAGCCCCGGGACAGGTGACTACTTC; CDR3 protein: CASSPGTGDYF